The 22 T cell receptor beta chains below all came from one sample that was sequenced in a study of metastatic and nonmetastatic thyroid tumors (dated by TCRdb to about 2020). None of the patients had been given any treatment before thyroid surgery. Library preparation used PCR. Sequencing was carried out with an Illumina HiSeq 4000. Using fastp trimming at Q25 and MiXCR clonotype assembly, TCRdb reanalyzed the public sequencing data and kept in-frame beta chains. Here the sample has some 35,000 clones; 35% to 45% occur a single time. Roughly 23% of the sample belongs to the ten largest clones. Sequences were obtained from tumor tissue. The receptors derive from a female donor with papillary thyroid cancer or a benign thyroid nodule (not recorded which). Some clones in this sample may be carry-over from other donors' samples.

The rearrangement links TRBV11-2 to TRBJ2-1, with TRBD2 matching 7 bases. This CDR3 is built from 14 residues. V trimming: 6 bases; J trimming: 9 bases; junction bases outside the gene matches: 11. CDR1 and CDR2 from the germline V gene are SGHAT and FQNNGV. As DNA, the CDR3 is TGTGCCAGCAGTATGTCCGCGGGAGCCAGTGAGCAGTTCTTC. Its translation is CASSMSAGASEQFF.

The chain carries TRBV15 and TRBJ2-1; D ambiguous. Trimming removed 0 bases at V and 4 bases at J, with 10 bases between. Germline V CDR1 and CDR2: LNHNV, YYDKDF (reference sequence). The length of the CDR3 is 15 residues. This chain's CDR3 is CATSRDLTGYNEQFF. CDR3 nucleotides: TGTGCCACCAGCAGAGATCTCACTGGATACAATGAGCAGTTCTTC.

Only a few counts were recorded for this clone. This sequence joins TRBV6-4 and TRBJ1-2; TRBD1 matches at 7 bases. The CDR3 runs to 11 residues. The V gene's germline CDR1 is MRHNA and CDR2 SNTAGT. Trimming took 4 bases from V and 7 from J; bases not matched to a gene: 0. In DNA form, the CDR3 reads TGTGCCAGCAGTGGACAGGGTGGCTACACCTTC. It translates to CASSGQGGYTF.

Worth noting for this clone: Its ends do not fully match the called genes, so a read error is possible. The chain uses TRBV7-7 and TRBJ2-1; 14 bases map to TRBD2. CDR3 length: 19 residues. The germline CDR1 and CDR2 sequences are SSHAT and FNYEAQ (reference sequence). The CDR3 bases are TGTGCTAGCAGCCCCCAGGTGGGACTAGCGGGAGTGTCCTACAATGAGCAGTTCTTC. Encoded protein: CASSPQVGLAGVSYNEQFF.

This clone has at least ten counts. J is TRBJ2-2 and V is TRBV2; D is perhaps TRBD1 (5 bases). The ends were cut back, 7 bases at V and 1 base at J, with 10 bases in the middle. The CDR3 sequence is 14 residues long. The germline V gene encodes CDR1 SNHLY and CDR2 FYNNEI. Here the CDR3 reads CASKEQENTGELFF. The DNA of the CDR3 is TGTGCCAGCAAAGAACAGGAGAACACCGGGGAGCTGTTTTTT.

This clone was observed a few times. The chain has TRBV6-1 and TRBJ1-2; D is possibly TRBD1 (5 bases). Germline CDR1 reads MNHNS; CDR2 reads SASEGT. This CDR3 is 13 amino acids long. V lost 2 bases, J lost 8 bases, and 12 bases lay in between. CDR3 in DNA: TGTGCCAGCAGTGAAACAGGATCCCTCGGCTACACCTTC. Amino acid sequence: CASSETGSLGYTF.

This clone was picked up a small number of times. CDR3 DNA: TGTGCCAGCAGTTACTGCTCTAGCGGGGACCACAATGAGCAGTTCTTC. It specifies CASSYCSSGDHNEQFF. The genes are TRBV6-2 or TRBV6-3 and TRBJ2-1; 9 nucleotides line up with TRBD2. CDR3 length equals 16 residues. Germline CDR1 is MNHEY and CDR2 is SVGEGT. V was pared by 1 base and J by 5 bases, with 6 bases of the junction left unmatched.

This chain links TRBV28 with TRBJ2-5, with D unresolved. Trimming took 1 base from V and 2 from J, leaving 2 bases between them. The CDR3 spans 12 residues. Germline V gives CDR1 MDHEN, CDR2 SYDVKM. The DNA of the CDR3 is TGTGCCAGCAGTTTATCGCAAGAGACCCAGTACTTC. It translates to CASSLSQETQYF.

This clone has only a few counts. CDR3 amino acids: CASCPARTGGNGELFF. The CDR3 DNA sequence: TGTGCCAGTTGCCCCGCCCGGACAGGGGGCAACGGGGAGCTGTTTTTT. V gene TRBV19 combines with J gene TRBJ2-2; 11 nucleotides match TRBD1. CDR1 and CDR2 from the germline V gene are LNHDA and SQIVND (reference sequence). Germline trimming cut 8 bases from V and 7 bases from J; bases unmatched to any gene: 12. The CDR3 consists of 16 residues. Variable domain in full (rest from reference TRBV19 and TRBJ2-2): DGGITQSPKYLFRKEGQNVTLSCEQNLNHDAMYWYRQDPGQGLRLIYYSQIVNDFQKGDIAEGYSVSREKKESFPLTVTSAQKNPTAFYLCASCPARTGGNGELFFGEGSRLTVL.

The chain links TRBV11-2 to TRBJ2-2, with 8 bases matching TRBD1. CDR1 is SGHAT and CDR2 is FQNNGV in the germline V gene. V was pared by 0 bases and J by 1 base, with 10 bases of the junction left unmatched. The CDR3 runs 19 residues. DNA for the CDR3: TGTGCCAGCAGCTTAGATCGTAAAGTCGGGACAGGGAACACCGGGGAGCTGTTTTTT. Amino acid sequence: CASSLDRKVGTGNTGELFF.

This clone has a handful of counts. The rearrangement joins TRBV24-1 to TRBJ2-1; no clear D gene. The CDR3 sequence is 13 residues long. CDR1 and CDR2 from the germline V gene are KGHDR and SFDVKD. The ends were cut back, 9 bases at V and 4 bases at J, with 12 bases in the middle. The CDR3, as DNA: TGTGCCACCCAACACTCTCGATACAATGAGCAGTTCTTC. It encodes CATQHSRYNEQFF.

This clone was detected a few times. The rearrangement links TRBV27 to TRBJ2-7; tentative D call: TRBD2 (5 bases). In germline, CDR1 is MNHEY, CDR2 SMNVEV (reference sequence). The CDR3 totals 12 residues. The V gene lost 7 bases and the J gene lost 4 bases, with 11 bases spanning the gap. The CDR3: CASTRAGYEQYF. The CDR3, as DNA: TGTGCCAGCACGAGGGCCGGGTACGAGCAGTACTTC.

In its sample, this clone ranks as large. This rearrangement joins TRBV6-1 to TRBJ2-1, with 8 nucleotides matching TRBD2. V shed 6 bases, J shed 9 bases, and the junction held 13 bases outside the gene matches. The germline V gene has CDR1 MNHNS and CDR2 SASEGT. The CDR3 sequence is 15 residues long. CDR3 sequence: CASRAGTRIGGEQFF. The DNA for the CDR3 is TGTGCCAGCAGGGCCGGGACTAGGATTGGGGGTGAGCAGTTCTTC.

This clone was found a few times. The chain uses TRBV19 and TRBJ2-1; TRBD1 matches 7 bases. The germline V gene has CDR1 LNHDA and CDR2 SQIVND (reference sequence). The CDR3 extends over 15 amino acids. V shed 3 bases and J 3 bases; nucleotides not matched to a gene: 5. The CDR3 region has the DNA TGTGCCAGTAGTATCTCGGGACAGATCTACAATGAGCAGTTCTTC. This codes for CASSISGQIYNEQFF.

There are a few counts of this clone. The V and J genes are TRBV12-3 or TRBV12-4 and TRBJ1-1; TRBD1 agrees at 10 bases. This CDR3 comprises 15 residues. Losses at the gene ends were 7 bases for V and 4 bases for J; bases not matched to a gene: 9. CDR3 coding DNA: TGTGCCAGCACGCGACCGGGACAGGGGATCACTGAAGCTTTCTTT. As protein: CASTRPGQGITEAFF.

A remark on this clone: The germline gene is not matched at one end of the junction; a read error may be the cause. The chain is built from TRBV7-2 and TRBJ1-5, with unresolved D. CDR1 and CDR2 from the germline V gene are SGHTA and FQGNSA. The CDR3 is 13 residues long. The CDR3 DNA is TGTGCCAGCAGCTTAGAGCAGGATCAGCACAAGAATTTT. Protein product: CASSLEQDQHKNF.

The chain joins TRBV28 to TRBJ1-2; D may be TRBD1 (5 bases). The CDR3 has 15 residues. V lost 3 bases and J 8 bases, leaving 19 bases between the germline ends. The germline CDR1 and CDR2 sequences are MDHEN and SYDVKM. The CDR3 sequence: CASSLASRRQMGYTF. The CDR3 DNA follows: TGTGCCAGCAGTTTGGCATCCAGGAGACAGATGGGCTACACCTTC.

This chain joins TRBV5-1 and TRBJ1-4; 9 bases are a match to TRBD1. The trim removed 0 bases at V and 4 bases at J, leaving 4 bases unmatched. Per the germline V gene, CDR1 is SGHRS and CDR2 is YFSETQ. The CDR3 consists of 16 residues. This CDR3 reads CASSLAEGQGNEKLFF. In nucleotides, the CDR3 is TGCGCCAGCAGCTTGGCCGAGGGACAGGGTAATGAAAAACTGTTTTTT.

This clone was seen at least ten times. V usage is TRBV24-1 and J usage is TRBJ2-7; a possible D gene is TRBD2 (6 bases). V lost 8 bases, J lost 1 base, and 17 bases lay in between. The CDR3 loop spans 15 amino acids. Germline CDR1 reads KGHDR; CDR2 reads SFDVKD. The CDR3 bases are TGTGCCACCACAGATAGCGGTAGCCGATCCTACGAGCAGTACTTC. Protein product: CATTDSGSRSYEQYF.

Only a few counts were recorded for this clone. This chain joins TRBV28 and TRBJ2-7; D unclear. CDR1 and CDR2 (germline): MDHEN, SYDVKM. Trimming cost V 6 bases and J 7 bases, with 10 bases left between them. The length of the CDR3 is 11 residues. This CDR3 is CASRGPLEQYF. The CDR3 nucleotides read TGTGCCAGCAGAGGACCACTTGAGCAGTACTTC.

The chain links TRBV6-1 to TRBJ2-7, with a possible D match to TRBD2 (5 bases). Germline CDR1 is MNHNS and CDR2 is SASEGT. The CDR3 contains 15 residues. Deletions cut 6 bases from V and 4 bases from J, with 19 bases between. The CDR3 is CASRPEDSLGYEQYF. The CDR3 DNA sequence: TGTGCCAGCAGACCGGAGGACTCCCTCGGGTACGAGCAGTACTTC.

On this clone: One end of the junction is discordant with germline, which a read error may explain. This sequence joins TRBV5-4 and TRBJ1-6; weak D call: TRBD1 (6 bases). Looked up from germline, CDR1 is SGHNT and CDR2 is YYREEE (reference sequence). CDR3 length: 15 amino acids. The CDR3 loop reads CASSGRGSYNSPLHF. DNA of the CDR3: TGCGCCAGCAGCGGCAGGGGTTCCTATAATTCACCCCTCCACTTT.